This T cell receptor beta chain was retrieved from a study of cytomegalovirus exposure and HLA in healthy donors. The PCR ran on 60 Vbeta and 13 Jbeta primers. Clones were read by immunoSEQ multiplex PCR, and TCRdb kept only the in-frame ones, dropping some. The sample has 100,000 to 150,000 clones, about four fifths seen once. Regarding the study as a whole: Analysis was performed later, and it showed HLA-associated TCR beta chains to be more clonally expanded than equally common others. Prior analysis indicated that the majority of TCR beta V segments exhibited productivity approximately 90% or approximately 30% of the time. Across donors, sequencing depth was assumed by presence/absence analyses to be roughly uniform.

Germline V gene lookup returns CDR1 MGHRA and CDR2 YSYEKL. Trimming removed 0 bases from V and 8 bases from J, with 16 bases in between. The length of the CDR3 is 15 residues. This clone was seen only a few times. Its cognate antigen is unknown. Material for sequencing was PBMCs. This TCR derives from a woman in her fifties or sixties in good health and CMV-seropositive. The rearrangement uses TRBV4-1 and TRBJ1-2, with D possibly TRBD1 on 5 matching bases. The CDR3 nucleotides are TGCGCCAGCAGCCAAGATATCCAGGGTATAGGGGGCTACACCTTC. Amino acids: CASSQDIQGIGGYTF.